This T cell receptor beta chain was retrieved from a study of response to subunit inactivated influenza vaccine. The CDR3 loop spans 14 amino acids. CDR1 is SGHRS, CDR2 YFSETQ, per germline. Trimming took 0 bases from V and 7 from J, leaving 10 bases between them. Study findings and constraints: Authors suggested each seasonal influenza vaccination recruits few new T cells.

This clonotype showed up many times. What it recognizes is unknown. TCRdb re-derived calls from the RT-PCR reads in MiXCR, one entry per CDR3 protein. The sample consists of 400,000 to 650,000 distinct CDR3 sequences, 7.2% of them appearing once. Sequenced here: PBMCs from blood, sampled around 25 months after vaccination. V is TRBV5-1 and J is TRBJ1-4; D not resolved. The receptor's source is a man aged 45 to 70 who received an inactivated influenza vaccine. CDR3 protein: CASSLAIGVEKLFF. The CDR3, as DNA: TGCGCCAGCAGCTTGGCCATCGGGGTTGAAAAACTGTTTTTT.